This entry lists 16 T cell receptor delta chains sequenced from one sample in a study of gamma-delta chains in newborns, infants, children. TCRdb applied CATT to the reads for clone calling. The sample holds fewer than 4,500 delta-chain clones, 1.9% seen once. The material sequenced was blood. These receptors were taken from a child who was a newborn, infant or young child, either healthy, febrile or measles-vaccinated (not recorded which).

V gene TRDV3 combines with J gene TRDJ1; 12 bases line up with TRDD3. Germline V gene sequence: CDR1 TVYSNPD, CDR2 GDNSRS (reference sequence). The CDR3 loop spans 18 amino acids. V dropped 5 bases and J dropped 4; count of bases not matched to a gene: 20. The CDR3 reads CAQNPLPTGGYSGDKLIF. The CDR3 nucleotides read TGTGCCCAGAACCCACTACCTACTGGGGGATACTCGGGCGATAAACTCATCTTT. The variable domain in full, with the rest retrieved from reference TRDV3 and TRDJ1, is CDKVTQSSPDQTVASGSEVVLLCTYDTVYSNPDLFWYRIRPDYSFQFVFYGDNSRSEGADFTQGRFSVKHILTQKAFHLVISPVRTEDSATYYCAQNPLPTGGYSGDKLIFGKGTRVTVEP.

Relative to its sample, this clone is large. Other DNA sequences in the same sample also yield this CDR3. The V call is TRDV2, the J call TRDJ1; D is unclear. V was shortened by 4 bases and J by 2 bases, with 10 bases between the two germline ends. Germline values: CDR1 GEAIGNYY, CDR2 EKD. There are 13 residues in the CDR3. The CDR3 DNA reads as TGTGCCTGTGAATCTTACTCGACCGATAAACTCATCTTT. As protein: CACESYSTDKLIF.

By share, this clone counts as medium-sized. The V call is TRDV2, the J call TRDJ3; D gene unclear. Germline-derived CDR1 and CDR2 are GEAIGNYY and EKD. Trimming shortened V by 3 bases and J by 0 bases, and 11 bases separated the two germline ends. The CDR3 is 17 residues long. DNA of the CDR3: TGTGCCTGTGACCTGGTGGGACGCTCCTGGGACACCCGACAGATGTTTTTC. Translated, it gives CACDLVGRSWDTRQMFF.

The CDR3 nucleotides are TGTGCCTGTGACACTCTCTGGGGGACCTGGGACACCCGACAGATGTTTTTC. It is translated as CACDTLWGTWDTRQMFF. The rearrangement links TRDV2 to TRDJ3; 8 nucleotides agree with TRDD3. The trim removed 1 base at V and 2 bases at J, leaving 3 bases unmatched. Germline values: CDR1 GEAIGNYY, CDR2 EKD. The CDR3 length is 17 residues.

This clone was observed a few times. A read error is the likely source, as a far larger clone sits one nucleotide away. Other DNA sequences in this sample translate to the same CDR3. CDR3 protein: CACDTAGGYSWDTRQMFF. CDR3 bases: TGTGCCTGTGACACCGCTGGGGGATACTCCTGGGACACCCGGCAGATGTTTTTC. V is TRDV2 and J is TRDJ3, with 11 bases identical to TRDD3. This CDR3 is built from 18 residues. The V gene's germline CDR1 is GEAIGNYY and CDR2 EKD.

The CDR3 region has the DNA TGTGCCTGTGACACCGTACTGGGGGATACAGCACAACTCTTCTTT. It codes for CACDTVLGDTAQLFF. This chain links TRDV2 with TRDJ2; the match to TRDD3 covers 10 bases. Germline V lookup: CDR1 GEAIGNYY, CDR2 EKD. V lost 0 bases and J lost 5; bases outside the gene matches: 2. The CDR3 length is 15 residues.

The sample holds a few counts of this clone. Its ends do not fully match the called genes, so a read error is possible. The chain's CDR3 is CAWDKWGMTAQLFF. The CDR3 nucleotides read TGTGCCTGGGACAAATGGGGGATGACAGCACAACTCTTCTTT. This sequence joins TRDV2 and TRDJ2, with 7 bases lining up with TRDD3. Germline V gene sequence: CDR1 GEAIGNYY, CDR2 EKD. The CDR3 has 14 residues.

Turning to this clone: This may be a read error, as it is one base from a much larger clone. This same CDR3 is encoded by further DNA sequences in the sample. The chain employs TRDV2 and TRDJ3; D not resolved. The CDR3 sequence is 18 residues long. Trimming shortened V by 0 bases and J by 0 bases, and 11 bases separated the two germline ends. Germline values: CDR1 GEAIGNYY, CDR2 EKD. The CDR3 region has the DNA TGTGCCTGTGACACCTACTGCGGGAGCTCCTGGGACACCCGACAGATGTTTTTC. This gives the protein CACDTYCGSSWDTRQMFF.

This clone showed up just a few times. A single base separates this from a much larger clone, so it may be a read error. Other DNA sequences of this sample code for an identical CDR3. This rearrangement joins TRDV2 to TRDJ2, with TRDD3 matching over 9 bases. Germline V gene sequence: CDR1 GEAIGNYY, CDR2 EKD. The CDR3 extends over 16 amino acids. The CDR3 nucleotides read TGTGCCTGCGACACCGTGGGGGATACTTTGACAGCACAACTCTTCTTT. The encoded protein is CACDTVGDTLTAQLFF.

The V gene is TRDV2, the J gene TRDJ3, with TRDD3 matching 10 bases. CDR1 and CDR2 from the germline V gene are GEAIGNYY and EKD. CDR3 size: 18 residues. The V segment lost 0 bases and the J segment 2 bases; nucleotides outside the gene matches: 3. CDR3 region: CACDTVGDTPWDTRQMFF. The CDR3 nucleotides read TGTGCCTGTGACACCGTGGGGGATACTCCCTGGGACACCCGACAGATGTTTTTC.

This clone showed up just a few times. The chain employs TRDV2 and TRDJ2, with TRDD3 identical over 7 bases. The CDR3 extends over 16 amino acids. Germline V gives CDR1 GEAIGNYY, CDR2 EKD. The V and J ends lost 4 bases and 0 bases, in that order; junction bases with no gene match: 7. CDR3 loop: CACDQLGNPLTAQLFF. In DNA, the CDR3 is TGTGCCTGTGATCAACTGGGGAATCCTTTGACAGCACAACTCTTCTTT.

In this sample, this clone turned up a few times. This sequence joins TRDV2 and TRDJ3; 13 bases map to TRDD3. V dropped 0 bases and J dropped 1; count of bases not matched to a gene: 5. There are 20 residues in the CDR3. The germline gives CDR1 GEAIGNYY, CDR2 EKD. The CDR3 sequence is CACDTVLGDTPSWDTRQMFF. CDR3 sequence (DNA): TGTGCCTGTGACACCGTACTGGGGGATACGCCGTCCTGGGACACCCGACAGATGTTTTTC.

CDR3 loop: CACDTVGGGPSSWDTRQMFF. In nucleotides, the CDR3 is TGTGCCTGTGACACCGTTGGTGGGGGCCCGAGCTCCTGGGACACCCGACAGATGTTTTTC. V is TRDV2 and J is TRDJ3, with a weak D call TRDD3 (6 bases). V gave up 0 bases and J gave up 0 bases, with 17 bases separating them. The germline V gene encodes CDR1 GEAIGNYY and CDR2 EKD. CDR3 length equals 20 residues.

This clone was seen only a few times. This same CDR3 is encoded by further DNA sequences in the sample. The gene calls are TRDV2 and TRDJ3; 8 positions match TRDD3. The ends lost 0 bases at V and 2 bases at J; junction bases unmatched: 5. Looked up from germline, CDR1 is GEAIGNYY and CDR2 is EKD. This CDR3 has 18 amino acids. The CDR3 coding sequence is TGTGCCTGTGACACCGTTTTGGGGGATGCCTGGGACACCCGACAGATGTTTTTC. It codes for CACDTVLGDAWDTRQMFF.

This clone was counted a few times. It is likely a read error: a sequence one base away is far more abundant. Different DNA sequences within this sample yield the same CDR3. The chain carries TRDV2 and TRDJ3; 7 positions match TRDD3. Trimming cost V 0 bases and J 4 bases; bases outside gene matches: 5. Germline V CDR1 and CDR2: GEAIGNYY, EKD. The CDR3 sequence is 17 residues long. The CDR3 region is CACDTWGSSWDTRQMFF. DNA of the CDR3: TGTGCCTGTGACACCTGGGGGAGCTCATGGGACACCCGACAGATGTTTTTC.

The rearrangement links TRDV3 to TRDJ3, with 8 bases fitting TRDD3. The V and J ends lost 2 bases and 1 base, in that order; junction bases with no gene match: 13. The CDR3 spans 19 residues. CDR1 and CDR2 (germline): TVYSNPD, GDNSRS (reference sequence). The CDR3 loop is CAFPRTGGGWSWDTRQMFF. The CDR3 region has the DNA TGTGCCTTTCCCCGTACTGGTGGGGGATGGTCCTGGGACACCCGACAGATGTTTTTC.